The 9 T cell receptor beta chains below come from one sample, sequenced in a study of OX40 agonist ivuxolimab in advanced cancers. Method: immunoSEQ multiplex PCR; TCRdb's copy keeps in-frame clones and lacks some. This sample has about 73,000 clones; approximately 89% occur once, and the top ten carry under 0.75%. Source: CD4+ or CD8+ T cells sorted from blood, taken in a trial of the OX40 agonist ivuxolimab. These receptors all stem from an adult with an advanced solid tumor such as melanoma, head and neck, liver or kidney cancer.

The genes are TRBV2 and TRBJ2-2; D is ambiguous. Trimming shortened V by 4 bases and J by 0 bases, and 9 bases separated the two germline ends. This CDR3 is built from 15 residues. CDR1 SNHLY and CDR2 FYNNEI come from the germline V gene. The CDR3 DNA sequence: TGTGCCAGCAGTGCGGCCGCCGCGAACACCGGGGAGCTGTTTTTT. This encodes CASSAAAANTGELFF.

The J gene is TRBJ1-1, the V gene TRBV6-5, with D tentatively TRBD1 (5 bases). This CDR3 has 13 residues. Germline V gene data show CDR1 as MNHEY and CDR2 as SVGAGI. V lost 6 bases and J lost 8, with 16 bases in between. This CDR3 reads CASRPGTVLEAFF. CDR3 nucleotides: TGTGCCAGCAGGCCAGGGACGGTTTTGGAAGCTTTCTTT.

The chain links TRBV5-6 to TRBJ2-7; D call uncertain. The CDR3 runs to 13 residues. Trimming left V 5 bases short and J 0 bases short, with 9 bases between. CDR1 is SGHDT and CDR2 is YYEEEE in the germline V gene. The CDR3, as DNA: TGTGCCAGCAGTTACACGAGCTCCTACGAGCAGTACTTC. This gives the protein CASSYTSSYEQYF.

The chain is built from TRBV28 and TRBJ2-7, with a possible D match to TRBD1 (6 bases). In germline, CDR1 is MDHEN, CDR2 SYDVKM. V gave up 2 bases and J gave up 1 base, with 12 bases separating them. The CDR3 contains 15 residues. The CDR3 here is CASSLEGGLSYEQYF. CDR3 DNA: TGTGCCAGCAGTTTAGAAGGGGGATTGTCCTACGAGCAGTACTTC.

CDR3 in amino acids: CASSSARVGIQGAKNIQYF. The CDR3 nucleotides are TGCGCCAGCAGCTCCGCCCGAGTGGGGATCCAAGGGGCCAAAAACATTCAGTACTTC. This rearrangement joins TRBV5-1 to TRBJ2-4; D ambiguous. Trimming pared 3 bases from V and 1 base from J, leaving 23 bases between. This CDR3 comprises 19 residues. CDR1 is SGHRS, CDR2 YFSETQ, per germline.

The chain combines TRBV7-9 with TRBJ1-3; D is ambiguous. The CDR3 runs 15 residues. Trimming cost V 1 base and J 0 bases, with 7 bases left between them. In germline, CDR1 is SEHNR, CDR2 FQNEAQ (reference sequence). CDR3 sequence reads: CASSLGSNSGNTIYF. CDR3 nucleotide sequence: TGTGCCAGCAGCTTAGGGTCCAACTCTGGAAACACCATATATTTT.

The chain has TRBV5-6 and TRBJ2-5; possibly TRBD2 for D (5 bases). The CDR3 runs 11 residues. In germline, CDR1 is SGHDT, CDR2 YYEEEE. The V end lost 4 bases, the J end lost 5 bases, and 6 bases lay between the germline ends. The CDR3, as DNA: TGTGCCAGCAGCGCGGGTGAGACCCAGTACTTC. Its protein product is CASSAGETQYF.

This chain's CDR3 is CASRASGQSYEQYF. The DNA for the CDR3 is TGTGCCAGCAGAGCCTCGGGACAGAGTTACGAGCAGTACTTC. The rearrangement joins TRBV7-9 to TRBJ2-7, with TRBD1 matching over 7 bases. The CDR3 contains 14 residues. V lost 6 bases, J lost 4 bases, and 9 bases stayed unmatched. Per germline, CDR1 SEHNR and CDR2 FQNEAQ (reference sequence).

The chain has TRBV7-3 and TRBJ1-2; 7 bases are shared with TRBD1. CDR3 length: 13 amino acids. The germline V gene has CDR1 SGHTA and CDR2 FQGTGA. Trimming removed 5 bases from V and 2 bases from J; junction bases left unmatched: 2. CDR3 in amino acids: CASSQTGNYGYTF. The CDR3 region has the DNA TGTGCCAGCAGCCAGACAGGGAACTATGGCTACACCTTC.